Here is one T cell receptor (beta chain) with its context. The protocol was immunoSEQ multiplex PCR, while the TCRdb copy is restricted to in-frame clones and leaves out a portion. The sample has 180,000 or so clones, around nine tenths seen once; the top ten hold roughly 0.77%. This CDR3 has 14 residues. In germline, CDR1 is SGHRS, CDR2 YFSETQ. V trimming: 6 bases; J trimming: 2 bases; junction bases outside the gene matches: 6. The data derive from a study of blood T cell repertoires in COVID-19. About the study: T cells, B-cell-depleted T cells, or PBMCs provided the cDNA or gDNA that served as material.

Individuals aged roughly 18 to 100 years were recruited from about two dozen US areas. Grouping used clinical history reported by participants in a survey and questionnaire. The clonotype originates from a woman aged 18-29 years who had recovered from COVID-19. Sequences were obtained from PBMCs or T cells enriched from blood (not recorded which). The rearrangement uses TRBV5-1 and TRBJ2-7; 9 bases fit TRBD1. This CDR3 is CASTDRGGAYEQYF. CDR3 nucleotides: TGCGCCAGCACCGACAGGGGGGGAGCCTACGAGCAGTACTTC.